The T cell receptor (beta chain) described here comes from a study of beta chain features in type 1 diabetes. About the research overall: Researchers looked at 95 million to 140 million sorted cells across all samples. Study findings and constraints: Reduced insertions and increased deletions marked VDJ junctions in type 1 diabetes patients.

Points on this clone: What it recognizes is unknown.

V gave up 4 bases and J gave up 2 bases, with 3 bases separating them. CDR1 is GTSNPN, CDR2 SVGIG, per germline (reference sequence). CDR3 length equals 12 residues. Expressed TCRB transcripts were sequenced because the entire RNA isolate underwent reverse transcription. The average read count of naive, central memory and regulatory T cell samples was about 3.57 million. Data came from immunoSEQ multiplex PCR; TCRdb stores just in-frame clones and leaves some out. In the table there are 250,000 to 350,000 clones, 8% to 13% of which are singletons. Sequenced material: naive CD4+ T cells from blood. The V gene is TRBV30, the J gene TRBJ2-6; D gene ambiguous. The receptor was isolated from a woman in her twenties or thirties in good health. CDR3 amino acids: CAWTAGANVLTF. As DNA, the CDR3 is TGTGCCTGGACAGCTGGGGCCAACGTCCTGACTTTC.